A selection of T cell receptor beta chains follows, all from one sample in a study of blood T cell repertoires in COVID-19. Method: immunoSEQ multiplex PCR; TCRdb's copy keeps in-frame clones and lacks some. In the table there are about 70,000 clones, around 86% of which are singletons. Sequencing input: peripheral blood. These receptors came from a woman under 30 with acute or convalescent COVID-19. The CDR3 runs from the conserved cysteine through the conserved F or W. A D gene is named only where the DNA matches it firmly. Some rows have no size entry. The others give once, few or many, or a class for an expanded clone.

j_gene | d_gene | abundance | v_gene | CDR3nt | CDR3aa
TRBJ2-7 | - | - | TRBV28 | TGTGCCAGCGGTCGGGTGAGCCCCTACGAGCAGTACTTC | CASGRVSPYEQYF
TRBJ1-1 | - | - | TRBV7-9 | TGTGCCAGCAGCTTAGCGACTTACAGGGCCCCCACTGAAGCTTTCTTT | CASSLATYRAPTEAFF
TRBJ1-1 | - | - | TRBV5-1 | TGCGCCAGCAGCATAACCGGGACATTGAACACTGAAGCTTTCTTT | CASSITGTLNTEAFF
TRBJ1-2 | - | - | TRBV21-1 | TGTGCCAGCAGCGGCCGGGACAGTCCTTGGAGCTATGGCTACACCTTC | CASSGRDSPWSYGYTF
TRBJ2-7 | TRBD1 | - | TRBV6-5 | TGTGCCAGCAGAACGGACAGGGTCCACGAGCAGTACTTC | CASRTDRVHEQYF
TRBJ2-3 | - | once | TRBV4-3 | TGCGCCAGCAGCCTAAATCCCTACAGGAACCCCCCAGATACGCAGTATTTT | CASSLNPYRNPPDTQYF
TRBJ2-7 | - | - | TRBV3-1/TRBV3-2 | TGTGCCAGCAGCCAAGCCCCGGGACAACCCTACGAGCAGTACTTC | CASSQAPGQPYEQYF
TRBJ1-5 | - | - | TRBV6-6 | TGTGCCAGCACTATATTGGGGAGCTCGCCCCAGCATTTT | CASTILGSSPQHF
TRBJ1-2 | - | - | TRBV7-9 | TGTGCCAGCAGCTTAGACCGGTCGGGTTATGGCTACACCTTC | CASSLDRSGYGYTF
TRBJ2-7 | - | - | TRBV11-2 | TGTGCCAGCAGCTTCGGACAGCCCTACGAGCAGTACTTC | CASSFGQPYEQYF
TRBJ2-7 | TRBD1 | - | TRBV5-1 | TGCGCCAGCAGCGCTCGGGACAGGGCCTACGAGCAGTACTTC | CASSARDRAYEQYF
TRBJ1-2 | - | - | TRBV13 | TGTGCCAGCAGCCCCCCGAGAGAACGAAACTATGGCTACACCTTC | CASSPPRERNYGYTF
TRBJ2-6 | TRBD1 | once | TRBV5-4 | TGTGCCAGCAGCCCAGGGGGTTCCGGGGCCAACGTCCTGACTTTC | CASSPGGSGANVLTF
TRBJ2-3 | TRBD2 | - | TRBV7-8 | TGTGCCAGCAGCTTAGCTCCTAGCGGGAGTTATTTGGGAAGCACAGATACGCAGTATTTT | CASSLAPSGSYLGSTDTQYF
TRBJ2-5 | TRBD2 | - | TRBV7-8 | TGTGCCAGCAGCTTATTAGTTCGGGGGGGGCCGGAAAAGACCCAGTACTTC | CASSLLVRGGPEKTQYF
TRBJ1-2 | - | - | TRBV6-2/TRBV6-3 | TGTGCCAGCAGTTACGAGGCAGGGGCCCCCTCCAGGTTTGGCTACACCTTC | CASSYEAGAPSRFGYTF
TRBJ2-3 | TRBD2 | - | TRBV24-1 | TGTGCCACCAGTGGGCGGGGGGTCACAGATACGCAGTATTTT | CATSGRGVTDTQYF
TRBJ1-1 | TRBD1 | - | TRBV7-9 | TGTGCCAGCAGCCTTGGAATCGGGACAGAAAATGAAGCTTTCTTT | CASSLGIGTENEAFF
TRBJ2-5 | TRBD1 | - | TRBV30 | TGTGCCTGGAGTCAGGGGGCCCGGGAGACCCAGTACTTC | CAWSQGARETQYF
TRBJ2-7 | TRBD1 | - | TRBV28 | TGTGCCAGCAGTCCCGGCACAGGGGGGTCCTACGAGCAGTACTTC | CASSPGTGGSYEQYF
TRBJ1-1 | - | - | TRBV6-5 | TGTGCCAGCCTCGAACCGGGACAACTGAACACTGAAGCTTTCTTT | CASLEPGQLNTEAFF
TRBJ2-1 | TRBD2 | - | TRBV7-2 | TGTGCCAGCAGCCCCGGCTTAGCGGGATTGATCTACAATGAGCAGTTCTTC | CASSPGLAGLIYNEQFF
TRBJ1-1 | - | - | TRBV30 | TGTGCCTGGACCGGACAGCGGAACACTGAAGCTTTCTTT | CAWTGQRNTEAFF
TRBJ2-7 | - | once | TRBV2 | TGTGCCAGCAGTGACTGGCAAATGTACGAGCAGTACTTC | CASSDWQMYEQYF
TRBJ2-3 | TRBD1 | - | TRBV4-1 | TGCGCCAGCAGCCAAAGGACAGGAACCACAGATACGCAGTATTTT | CASSQRTGTTDTQYF
TRBJ1-1 | - | - | TRBV11-2 | TGTGCCAGCAGCTTAGCCTGGGGCCTGAACACTGAAGCTTTCTTT | CASSLAWGLNTEAFF
TRBJ1-2 | - | - | TRBV6-6 | TGTGCCAGCAGTTACTTCCAGGGATCTGGCGGCTATGGCTACACCTTC | CASSYFQGSGGYGYTF
TRBJ1-3 | TRBD1 | - | TRBV4-1 | TGCGCCAGCAGCCAAGAAGACAGGGCTGGAAACACCATATATTTT | CASSQEDRAGNTIYF
TRBJ1-4 | - | - | TRBV5-1 | TGCGCCAGCAGCGCTGGGGGCGCGGGTAATGAAAAACTGTTTTTT | CASSAGGAGNEKLFF
TRBJ2-6 | TRBD2 | once | TRBV19 | TGTGCCAGTAGTATGAGGGTCCGGACGGGGGGATCTGGGGCCAACGTCCTGACTTTC | CASSMRVRTGGSGANVLTF
TRBJ1-2 | - | - | TRBV12-3/TRBV12-4 | TGTGCCAGCAGTTTCGGGGGGCGCGATGGCTACACCTTC | CASSFGGRDGYTF
TRBJ1-2 | - | - | TRBV2 | TGTGCCAGCAGGAGGACAGACCATAACTATGGCTACACCTTC | CASRRTDHNYGYTF
TRBJ1-1 | TRBD1 | - | TRBV4-3 | TGCGCCAGCAGCCAAGACAGGGGGGACACTGAAGCTTTCTTT | CASSQDRGDTEAFF
TRBJ1-1 | - | - | TRBV3-1/TRBV3-2 | TGTGCCAGCAGCCAAGTTCCTACTGAAGCTTTCTTT | CASSQVPTEAFF
TRBJ2-2 | - | - | TRBV9 | TGTGCCAGCAGCAAGATGTCCATACGGGGCACCGGGGAGCTGTTTTTT | CASSKMSIRGTGELFF
TRBJ1-1 | - | - | TRBV6-5 | TGTGCCAGCAGTTACTCGGGCGGGGGCACTGAAGCTTTCTTT | CASSYSGGGTEAFF
TRBJ2-1 | TRBD2 | - | TRBV19 | TGTGCCAGTAGTATACTGGGACTAGCAGGGAATGAGCAGTTCTTC | CASSILGLAGNEQFF